These 9 T cell receptor beta chains were all obtained from the same sample, sequenced in a study of blood T cell repertoires in COVID-19. Profiled with immunoSEQ multiplex PCR; TCRdb holds only in-frame clones, not every one. The profile shows over 150,000 clones, over 60% of them singletons. The sample comprised peripheral blood. These receptors were taken from a woman in her 70s with acute or convalescent COVID-19.

This clone was found once. Here the CDR3 DNA reads TGTGCCAGCAGCCTGGGACAGCAAAGCACAGATACGCAGTATTTT. This translates into CASSLGQQSTDTQYF. The genes are TRBV14 and TRBJ2-3, with TRBD1 matching 7 bases. J lost 0 bases, V lost 4 bases, and 4 bases had no gene match. The CDR3 runs 15 residues. The germline gives CDR1 SGHDN, CDR2 FVKESK.

The chain links TRBV6-5 to TRBJ1-6; TRBD1 agrees at 9 bases. Trimming cost V 7 bases and J 10 bases; bases outside gene matches: 11. The germline gives CDR1 MNHEY, CDR2 SVGAGI. CDR3 length: 15 residues. CDR3 residues: CASIPGQGSVSPLHF. The DNA for the CDR3 is TGTGCCAGCATCCCCGGACAGGGGTCTGTCTCACCCCTCCACTTT.

In this sample, this clone turned up a few times. V usage is TRBV2 and J usage is TRBJ1-1, with D perhaps TRBD1 (5 bases). The germline V gene encodes CDR1 SNHLY and CDR2 FYNNEI. Trimming cost V 3 bases and J 5 bases, with 16 bases left between them. The CDR3 loop spans 15 amino acids. CDR3 sequence reads: CASSDNPGVKTEAFF. The CDR3 nucleotides read TGTGCCAGCAGTGATAATCCGGGGGTAAAGACTGAAGCTTTCTTT. Combining the CDR3 with reference TRBV2 and TRBJ1-1 gives the whole variable domain EPEVTQTPSHQVTQMGQEVILRCVPISNHLYFYWYRQILGQKVEFLVSFYNNEISEKSEIFDDQFSVERPDGSNFTLKIRSTKLEDSAMYFCASSDNPGVKTEAFFGQGTRLTVV.

The chain joins TRBV3-1 (or the pseudogene TRBV3-2) to TRBJ1-1; possibly TRBD1 for D (5 bases). Trimming shortened V by 1 base and J by 9 bases, and 12 bases separated the two germline ends. This CDR3 contains 13 residues. Looked up from germline, CDR1 is LGHDT and CDR2 is YNNKEL (reference sequence). Here the CDR3 DNA reads TGTGCCAGCAGCCAAGGCCGGGGGGGGAAAGCTTTCTTT. Translated: CASSQGRGGKAFF.

The rearrangement joins TRBV18 to TRBJ2-5; possible D gene TRBD1, 5 bases. Germline CDR1 reads KGHSH; CDR2 reads LQKENI. Trimming shortened V by 3 bases and J by 7 bases, and 18 bases separated the two germline ends. This CDR3 region has 15 residues. The CDR3 DNA reads as TGTGCCAGCTCACCTAGCCAGGGCAGATACGGGACCCAGTACTTC. The encoded protein is CASSPSQGRYGTQYF.

Notes on this clone: This same CDR3 is encoded by further DNA sequences in the sample. The genes are TRBV29-1 and TRBJ1-1; D remains unclear. Germline V gene sequence: CDR1 SQVTM, CDR2 ANQGSEA. V lost 1 base and J 0 bases, leaving 6 bases between the germline ends. The CDR3 totals 13 residues. The DNA for the CDR3 is TGCAGCGTTGAAGGCCCGGTGAACACTGAAGCTTTCTTT. Amino acids: CSVEGPVNTEAFF.

The J gene is TRBJ1-3, the V gene TRBV3-1 (or the pseudogene TRBV3-2); D is undetermined. The CDR3 is made up of 15 amino acids. CDR1 LGHDT and CDR2 YNNKEL come from the germline V gene (reference sequence). The V and J ends lost 4 bases and 0 bases respectively, with 10 bases between them. The CDR3, as DNA: TGTGCCAGCAGCCCCATCGGAGGCTCTGGAAACACCATATATTTT. This codes for CASSPIGGSGNTIYF.

The rearrangement uses TRBV3-1 (or the pseudogene TRBV3-2) and TRBJ1-1; no reliable D call. The CDR3 loop spans 15 amino acids. Looked up from germline, CDR1 is LGHDT and CDR2 is YNNKEL (reference sequence). Trimming pared 4 bases from V and 1 base from J, leaving 13 bases between. CDR3 nucleotide sequence: TGTGCCAGCAGCCCCCAGGCCCGAAAGAACACTGAAGCTTTCTTT. Amino acid sequence: CASSPQARKNTEAFF.

V usage is TRBV5-1 and J usage is TRBJ2-5; 7 bases agree with TRBD1. With 0 bases clipped from V and 2 bases from J, the junction kept 7 bases outside the gene matches. The CDR3 has 16 amino acids. CDR1 is SGHRS, CDR2 YFSETQ, per germline. DNA of the CDR3: TGCGCCAGCAGCTTGGTAGGGACAGACCTGCAAGAGACCCAGTACTTC. Translated: CASSLVGTDLQETQYF.